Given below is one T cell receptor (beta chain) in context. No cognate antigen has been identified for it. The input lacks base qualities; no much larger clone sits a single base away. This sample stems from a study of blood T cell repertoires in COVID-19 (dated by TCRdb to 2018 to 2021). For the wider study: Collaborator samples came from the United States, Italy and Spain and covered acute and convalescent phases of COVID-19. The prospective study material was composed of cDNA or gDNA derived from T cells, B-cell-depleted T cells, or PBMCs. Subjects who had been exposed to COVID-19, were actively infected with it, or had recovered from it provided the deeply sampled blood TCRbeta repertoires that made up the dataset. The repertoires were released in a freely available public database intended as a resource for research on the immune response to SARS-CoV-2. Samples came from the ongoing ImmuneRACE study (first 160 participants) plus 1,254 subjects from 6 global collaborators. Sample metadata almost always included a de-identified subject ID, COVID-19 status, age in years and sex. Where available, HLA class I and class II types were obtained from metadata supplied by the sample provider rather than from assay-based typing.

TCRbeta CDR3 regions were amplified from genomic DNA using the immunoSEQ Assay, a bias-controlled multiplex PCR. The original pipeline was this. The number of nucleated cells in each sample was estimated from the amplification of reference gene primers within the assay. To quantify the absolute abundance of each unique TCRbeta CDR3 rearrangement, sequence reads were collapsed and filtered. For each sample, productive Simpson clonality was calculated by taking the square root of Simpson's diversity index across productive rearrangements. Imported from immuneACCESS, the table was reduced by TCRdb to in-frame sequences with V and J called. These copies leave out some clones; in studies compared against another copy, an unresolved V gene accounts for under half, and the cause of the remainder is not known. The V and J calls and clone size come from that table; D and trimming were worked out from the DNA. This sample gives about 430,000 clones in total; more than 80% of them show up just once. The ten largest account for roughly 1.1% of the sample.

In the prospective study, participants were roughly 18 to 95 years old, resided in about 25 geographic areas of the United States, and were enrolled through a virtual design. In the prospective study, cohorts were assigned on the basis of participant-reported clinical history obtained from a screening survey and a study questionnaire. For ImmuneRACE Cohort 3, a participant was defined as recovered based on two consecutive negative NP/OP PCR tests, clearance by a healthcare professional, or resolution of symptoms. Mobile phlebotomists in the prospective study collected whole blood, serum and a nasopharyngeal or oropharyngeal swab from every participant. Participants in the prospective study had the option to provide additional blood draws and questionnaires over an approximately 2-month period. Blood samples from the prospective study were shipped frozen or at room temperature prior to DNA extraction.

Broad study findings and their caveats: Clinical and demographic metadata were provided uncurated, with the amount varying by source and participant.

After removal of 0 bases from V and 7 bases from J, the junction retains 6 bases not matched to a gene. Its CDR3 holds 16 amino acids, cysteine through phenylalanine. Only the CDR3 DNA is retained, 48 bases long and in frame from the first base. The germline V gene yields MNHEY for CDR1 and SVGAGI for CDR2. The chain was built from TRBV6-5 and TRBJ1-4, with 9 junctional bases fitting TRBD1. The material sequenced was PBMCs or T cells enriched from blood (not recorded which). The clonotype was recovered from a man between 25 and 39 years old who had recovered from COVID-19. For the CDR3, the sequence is CASSYSGDRAGEKLFF. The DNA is TGTGCCAGCAGTTACTCAGGGGACAGGGCAGGTGAAAAACTGTTTTTT.